The 13 T cell receptor beta chains given below trace back to one sample, sequenced in a study of blood T cell repertoires in COVID-19. Using immunoSEQ multiplex PCR, the repertoire was profiled, and TCRdb retains in-frame clones only, with some absent. The sample contains some 200,000 clones, more than 75% of which appear only once. The sequenced material came from peripheral blood. The receptors shown here come from a man aged 18 to 29 with active or convalescent COVID-19.

This CDR3 is CASSPVGAPAEQYF. In nucleotides, the CDR3 is TGTGCCAGCAGCCCTGTGGGGGCGCCGGCCGAGCAGTACTTC. V is TRBV9 and J is TRBJ2-7, with D maybe TRBD1 (6 bases). The length of the CDR3 is 14 residues. Looked up from germline, CDR1 is SGDLS and CDR2 is YYNGEE. Trimming shortened V by 4 bases and J by 6 bases, and 17 bases separated the two germline ends.

The chain is built from TRBV7-9 and TRBJ2-1; D perhaps matches TRBD1 (5 bases). In germline, CDR1 is SEHNR, CDR2 FQNEAQ (reference sequence). Trimming left V 5 bases short and J 9 bases short, with 23 bases between. CDR3 length: 16 residues. This CDR3 reads CASSPSGPGNSGEQFF. CDR3 DNA: TGTGCCAGCAGCCCATCAGGTCCAGGGAATTCGGGTGAGCAGTTCTTC.

The V and J genes are TRBV30 and TRBJ1-1; 7 bases map to TRBD1. The CDR3 loop spans 11 amino acids. CDR1 and CDR2 (germline): GTSNPN, SVGIG (reference sequence). With 1 base clipped from V and 11 bases from J, the junction kept 4 bases outside the gene matches. CDR3 coding DNA: TGTGCCTGGAGTGGGCAGGGGGAGGCTTTCTTT. Protein: CAWSGQGEAFF.

CDR3 in amino acids: CASSHVSGDGYTF. The DNA of the CDR3 is TGTGCCAGCAGCCATGTCTCGGGGGATGGCTACACCTTC. The chain employs TRBV3-1 (or the pseudogene TRBV3-2) and TRBJ1-2; the D gene is possibly TRBD1 (5 bases). In germline, CDR1 is LGHDT, CDR2 YNNKEL (reference sequence). This CDR3 is 13 amino acids long. Trimming pared 3 bases from V and 6 bases from J, leaving 11 bases between.

J is TRBJ1-5 and V is TRBV27; possibly TRBD1 for D (6 bases). CDR3 length: 16 amino acids. The germline V gene has CDR1 MNHEY and CDR2 SMNVEV (reference sequence). The V end lost 3 bases, the J end lost 0 bases, and 12 bases lay between the germline ends. The CDR3 coding sequence is TGTGCCAGCAGTTTGCGGGGGCCTTATAGCAATCAGCCCCAGCATTTT. Amino acids: CASSLRGPYSNQPQHF.

The chain couples TRBV5-6 to TRBJ1-3; D remains unclear. Germline loops: CDR1 SGHDT, CDR2 YYEEEE. V lost 0 bases and J lost 0, with 4 bases in between. The CDR3 covers 14 residues. This CDR3 is CASSLGRSGNTIYF. The CDR3 DNA sequence: TGTGCCAGCAGCTTGGGTCGCTCTGGAAACACCATATATTTT.

The rearrangement uses TRBV6-2 or TRBV6-3 and TRBJ1-2; tentative D call: TRBD1 (5 bases). Germline V CDR1 and CDR2: MNHEY, SVGEGT. The CDR3 is made up of 16 amino acids. V was trimmed by 5 bases and J by 1 base, leaving 17 bases between them. The CDR3 is CASSNPQGTGNYGYTF. The CDR3 DNA is TGTGCCAGCAGTAACCCCCAGGGAACCGGTAACTATGGCTACACCTTC.

This clone was counted between two and nine times. The chain links TRBV6-1 to TRBJ1-2; D gene unclear. Looked up from germline, CDR1 is MNHNS and CDR2 is SASEGT. The CDR3 covers 15 residues. Trimming shortened V by 2 bases and J by 2 bases, and 12 bases separated the two germline ends. CDR3 residues: CASSEYRGGNYGYTF. The CDR3 DNA sequence: TGTGCCAGCAGTGAATATCGGGGAGGAAACTATGGCTACACCTTC.

The V gene is TRBV27, the J gene TRBJ1-1, with 8 bases matching TRBD1. Germline-derived CDR1 and CDR2 are MNHEY and SMNVEV (reference sequence). J was trimmed by 0 bases and V by 5 bases; bases with no gene match: 17. The CDR3 covers 19 residues. The CDR3 protein is CASSPRKGQGLLMNTEAFF. The CDR3 DNA follows: TGTGCCAGCAGTCCTCGGAAAGGACAGGGCCTCTTAATGAACACTGAAGCTTTCTTT.

The V call is TRBV19, the J call TRBJ1-2; D remains ambiguous. Trimming cost V 10 bases and J 4 bases, with 16 bases left between them. The length of the CDR3 is 13 residues. Germline-derived CDR1 and CDR2 are LNHDA and SQIVND (reference sequence). In nucleotides, the CDR3 is TGTGCCACTAAGAAGACTCTTCTCTATGGCTACACCTTC. Its protein is CATKKTLLYGYTF.

The chain joins TRBV7-6 to TRBJ2-3; 8 nucleotides align to TRBD2. Germline CDR1 and CDR2: SGHVS and FNYEAQ. The CDR3 spans 16 residues. V shed 1 base, J shed 1 base, and the junction held 4 bases outside the gene matches. DNA for the CDR3: TGTGCCAGCAGCTTAGTGCACGGGGGGGGCACAGATACGCAGTATTTT. Translating gives CASSLVHGGGTDTQYF.

The chain uses TRBV7-9 and TRBJ1-4; TRBD1 is a possible D gene (6 bases). This CDR3 comprises 19 residues. From germline, CDR1 is SEHNR and CDR2 FQNEAQ (reference sequence). Trimming took off 4 bases at V and 0 bases at J, with 21 bases between the two ends. CDR3 in DNA: TGTGCCAGCAGCTCCACAGGGAATCGGGATGGGGCAACTAATGAAAAACTGTTTTTT. The encoded protein is CASSSTGNRDGATNEKLFF.

The genes are TRBV7-9 and TRBJ1-1; TRBD1 might be the D (6 bases). Germline CDR1 reads SEHNR; CDR2 reads FQNEAQ (reference sequence). V was shortened by 5 bases and J by 3 bases, with 16 bases between the two germline ends. The CDR3 is 15 amino acids. For the CDR3, the DNA is TGTGCCAGCAGCCATCGGCAGGGGTGGGACACTGAAGCTTTCTTT. This gives the protein CASSHRQGWDTEAFF.